Many counts were recorded for the clone carrying this TCR beta chain. Its target is not known. The CDR3 sequence is 17 residues long. Germline CDR1 SGDLS, CDR2 YYNGEE. V trimming: 0 bases; J trimming: 3 bases; junction bases outside the gene matches: 10. These data come from a study of T-cell memory formation after mild COVID-19. Study results and caveats: CM and EM subsets held most contracting CD4+ clones; EMRA held CD8+ ones. The appearance of some responding clones in pre-infection memory suggested that cross-reactive memory joined. From day 15 to 85, contracting clones were balanced between CD4 and CD8, whereas later expanders leaned toward CD4+.

The 5'RACE method, run with constant-segment primers, produced TCR alpha and TCR beta cDNA libraries (carrying sample barcodes and UMIs). A single record per CDR3 protein comes from TCRdb applying MiXCR to the 5' RACE reads. Here the sample spans about 130,000 distinct CDR3 sequences, 5% to 6.5% being singletons. The source of this sequence is an adult woman who had mild COVID-19 (a few samples of this study predate the infection). Cell type and time point are not known. Sequences were obtained from PBMCs or a T cell subset sorted from them (not recorded which). The chain combines TRBV9 with TRBJ2-7; 9 nucleotides match TRBD1. CDR3 coding DNA: TGTGCCAGCAGCGTAGGATCATCCGACAGGGGGTTCTACGAGCAGTACTTC. Its protein product is CASSVGSSDRGFYEQYF.